Each of the 31 T cell receptor beta chains below was sequenced from the same sample in a study of OX40 agonist ivuxolimab in advanced cancers. Sequenced by immunoSEQ multiplex PCR; TCRdb stores in-frame clones only, minus some. The profile shows about 51,000 clones, about 80% of them singletons. The input for sequencing was CD4+ or CD8+ T cells sorted from blood, taken in a trial of the OX40 agonist ivuxolimab. The receptors stem from an adult with an advanced solid tumor such as melanoma, head and neck, liver or kidney cancer.

The J gene is TRBJ2-5, the V gene TRBV6-1; D is perhaps TRBD1 or TRBD2 (5 bases each). This CDR3 spans 15 amino acids. CDR1 and CDR2 from the germline V gene are MNHNS and SASEGT. V shed 9 bases and J shed 0 bases, with 17 bases lying between them. The CDR3 coding sequence is TGTGCCAGTCGGCGGCCGGGGCCAAACCAAGAGACCCAGTACTTC. The encoded protein is CASRRPGPNQETQYF.

The chain uses TRBV11-1 and TRBJ2-3; D possibly corresponds to TRBD2 (7 bases). Germline V gene sequence: CDR1 SGHAT, CDR2 FQDESV (reference sequence). The CDR3 totals 15 residues. The germline V and J ends were trimmed by 5 bases and 4 bases, with 16 bases remaining between them. In nucleotides, the CDR3 is TGTGCCAGCAGCAAATCCTTGGGGGGGCCAGATACGCAGTATTTT. Protein: CASSKSLGGPDTQYF.

The rearrangement links TRBV12-5 to TRBJ1-5; no clear D. This CDR3 comprises 16 residues. Germline V gene lookup returns CDR1 LGHNT and CDR2 FRNRAP. V lost 5 bases to trimming and J lost 6 bases, with 20 bases between them. CDR3 sequence reads: CASGPLSTGFGQPQHF. CDR3 DNA sequence: TGTGCTAGTGGTCCTTTATCAACGGGTTTTGGTCAGCCCCAGCATTTT.

There are a few counts of this clone. The chain is built from TRBV10-1 and TRBJ1-4; D gene ambiguous. The CDR3 loop spans 15 amino acids. Germline CDR1 WNHNN, CDR2 SYGVQD (reference sequence). V was shortened by 7 bases and J by 8 bases, with 20 bases between the two germline ends. The CDR3 here is CASMQTFGRKEKLFF. The CDR3, as DNA: TGCGCCAGCATGCAAACCTTCGGGAGGAAAGAAAAACTGTTTTTT.

The chain uses TRBV29-1 and TRBJ2-7; 10 bases agree with TRBD1. Per the germline V gene, CDR1 is SQVTM and CDR2 is ANQGSEA. Trimming cost V 4 bases and J 3 bases; bases outside gene matches: 6. This CDR3 has 14 amino acids. The DNA for the CDR3 is TGCAGCGTTGGGGCGTGGACAGGGGGCTACGAGCAGTACTTC. Residues: CSVGAWTGGYEQYF.

CDR3 in DNA: TGTGCCAGCGGAAGGGGGGGCGGTCGGAAGGAAGCTTTCTTT. It translates to CASGRGGGRKEAFF. The V gene is TRBV7-2, the J gene TRBJ1-1, with D possibly being TRBD1 (6 bases). Germline V CDR1 and CDR2: SGHTA, FQGNSA. V dropped 8 bases and J dropped 8 bases, with 21 bases sitting between them. The CDR3 extends over 14 amino acids.

V and J are TRBV6-5 and TRBJ1-5; the match to TRBD1 covers 9 bases. CDR1 and CDR2 from the germline V gene are MNHEY and SVGAGI. This CDR3 region has 14 residues. The V and J ends lost 7 bases and 6 bases, in that order; junction bases with no gene match: 7. The CDR3 DNA sequence: TGTGCCAGCACCGAGGGGACAGGGTCTCAGCCCCAGCATTTT. Its protein is CASTEGTGSQPQHF.

This clone was observed once. The chain has TRBV6-5 and TRBJ1-2; 9 bases fit TRBD1. With V trimmed by 2 bases and J by 8 bases, 6 bases remained unmatched. CDR3 length equals 14 residues. The V gene's germline CDR1 is MNHEY and CDR2 SVGAGI. CDR3 nucleotides: TGTGCCAGCAGTTACGGGACAGGGACAGACGGCTACACCTTC. Protein: CASSYGTGTDGYTF.

The chain combines TRBV11-2 with TRBJ2-2, with D unresolved. V was shortened by 0 bases and J by 6 bases, with 17 bases between the two germline ends. Germline CDR1 SGHAT, CDR2 FQNNGV. The CDR3 extends over 17 amino acids. The CDR3 DNA sequence: TGTGCCAGCAGCTTAGAAGTATTGGGGTTTGGTGCCGGGGAGCTGTTTTTT. The encoded protein is CASSLEVLGFGAGELFF.

The chain links TRBV19 to TRBJ2-7; D is uncertain. V lost 1 base, J lost 2 bases, and 12 bases lay in between. Germline lookup yields CDR1 LNHDA and CDR2 SQIVND (reference sequence). The CDR3 extends over 15 amino acids. This chain's CDR3 is CASSIVRMATYEQYF. The CDR3 DNA is TGTGCCAGTAGTATAGTACGGATGGCGACCTACGAGCAGTACTTC.

The J gene is TRBJ1-6, the V gene TRBV27; D is perhaps TRBD1 (6 bases). Per germline, CDR1 MNHEY and CDR2 SMNVEV (reference sequence). V shed 7 bases and J shed 0 bases, with 13 bases lying between them. This CDR3 region has 16 residues. The CDR3 sequence: CASNPTGNSYNSPLHF. CDR3 in DNA: TGTGCCAGCAACCCAACAGGGAACTCCTATAATTCACCCCTCCACTTT.

The gene calls are TRBV19 and TRBJ1-2; 9 bases line up with TRBD1. The CDR3 is 15 residues long. V shed 8 bases and J 0 bases; nucleotides not matched to a gene: 7. The germline CDR1 and CDR2 sequences are LNHDA and SQIVND (reference sequence). CDR3 DNA sequence: TGTGCCAGTTGGGACAGGGTGACAGCTAACTATGGCTACACCTTC. Translating gives CASWDRVTANYGYTF.

V is TRBV5-6 and J is TRBJ1-4; D is possibly TRBD1 (5 bases). V lost 0 bases and J lost 7, with 13 bases in between. CDR1 and CDR2 from the germline V gene are SGHDT and YYEEEE. CDR3 length equals 15 residues. The CDR3, as DNA: TGTGCCAGCAGCTTGGCCGGCAGGGACGGTGAAAAACTGTTTTTT. It encodes CASSLAGRDGEKLFF.

The genes are TRBV9 and TRBJ1-4; 7 nucleotides agree with TRBD1. This CDR3 contains 15 residues. Germline CDR1 and CDR2: SGDLS and YYNGEE. V shed 0 bases and J 4 bases; nucleotides not matched to a gene: 3. CDR3 nucleotides: TGTGCCAGCAGCGTAGCGGGGACAGTTAATGAAAAACTGTTTTTT. Translation: CASSVAGTVNEKLFF.

The V call is TRBV4-2, the J call TRBJ1-3, with a weak D call TRBD1 (5 bases). The germline V and J ends were trimmed by 2 bases and 0 bases, with 14 bases remaining between them. Per the germline V gene, CDR1 is LGHNA and CDR2 is YNFKEQ. CDR3 length: 17 residues. CDR3 bases: TGTGCCAGCAGCCAAAGGGACGGAGCCTCCTCTGGAAACACCATATATTTT. Translated: CASSQRDGASSGNTIYF.

CDR3 DNA: TGTGCAAGTCGCTTTGCAGCACCGGGACAGGGGATCAATCAGCCCCAGCATTTT. Its protein product is CASRFAAPGQGINQPQHF. The V gene is TRBV12-2, the J gene TRBJ1-5; whether TRBD1, the table's D call, matches the DNA was not checked. TRBV12-2 has pseudogene status. The length of the CDR3 is 18 residues.

The chain is built from TRBV7-9 and TRBJ1-3; a weak D match, TRBD1 (5 bases). There are 16 residues in the CDR3. In germline, CDR1 is SEHNR, CDR2 FQNEAQ (reference sequence). V lost 7 bases and J 0 bases, leaving 16 bases between the germline ends. CDR3 in amino acids: CASNLGGYGSGNTIYF. The CDR3 DNA is TGTGCCAGCAATCTTGGGGGTTATGGCTCTGGAAACACCATATATTTT.

The genes are TRBV6-1 and TRBJ1-5, with unresolved D. Germline loops: CDR1 MNHNS, CDR2 SASEGT. Trimming removed 5 bases at V and 2 bases at J, with 13 bases between. This CDR3 contains 15 residues. As DNA, the CDR3 is TGTGCCAGCAGTATTTGGGCAGCTGGCAATCAGCCCCAGCATTTT. Translation gives CASSIWAAGNQPQHF.

The chain is built from TRBV6-5 and TRBJ2-1; 15 positions match TRBD2. After removal of 10 bases from V and 10 bases from J, the junction contained 2 bases not matched to a gene. Germline-derived CDR1 and CDR2 are MNHEY and SVGAGI. This CDR3 spans 12 amino acids. The CDR3 loop is CAIGTSGGEQFF. CDR3 in DNA: TGTGCCATAGGGACTAGCGGGGGGGAGCAGTTCTTC.

J is TRBJ2-3 and V is TRBV7-9; 7 bases agree with TRBD2. Trimming took 7 bases from V and 3 from J; bases not matched to a gene: 4. The length of the CDR3 is 13 residues. CDR1 and CDR2 from the germline V gene are SEHNR and FQNEAQ (reference sequence). The CDR3 DNA reads TGTGCCAGCAAGGTGGGGGGGACAGATACGCAGTATTTT. Translation: CASKVGGTDTQYF.

This clone was counted once. Germline and junction disagree at one end, which may indicate a read error. This chain uses TRBV5-6 with TRBJ2-3, with D possibly being TRBD2 (6 bases). Looked up from germline, CDR1 is SGHDT and CDR2 is YYEEEE. This CDR3 has 14 amino acids. DNA of the CDR3: TGTGCCAGCAGTTTGGGACTCTCATTGAGCGCGCAGTATTTT. This sequence encodes CASSLGLSLSAQYF.

The CDR3 loop is CASSPPMARGGTDTQYF. In DNA form, the CDR3 reads TGTGCCAGCTCACCACCTATGGCCCGTGGGGGCACAGATACGCAGTATTTT. The chain carries TRBV18 and TRBJ2-3; unclear D gene. Germline lookup yields CDR1 KGHSH and CDR2 LQKENI. V shed 0 bases and J shed 1 base, with 14 bases lying between them. This CDR3 contains 17 residues.

The chain is built from TRBV9 and TRBJ2-5; D is perhaps TRBD2 (6 bases). TRBJ2-7 explains the end of the DNA better; the J call may be wrong. Germline lookup yields CDR1 SGDLS and CDR2 YYNGEE. The CDR3 is made up of 15 amino acids. The CDR3 sequence: CASSNPGGPSYEQYF. CDR3 sequence (DNA): TGTGCCAGCAGCAACCCCGGGGGTCCTTCCTACGAGCAGTACTTC.

V and J are TRBV2 and TRBJ2-5; D is tentatively TRBD1 or TRBD2 (5 bases each). The CDR3 spans 13 residues. Germline V gene lookup returns CDR1 SNHLY and CDR2 FYNNEI. The V end lost 7 bases, the J end lost 1 base, and 10 bases lay between the germline ends. The chain's CDR3 is CASNRGLQETQYF. DNA of the CDR3: TGTGCCAGCAATCGGGGCCTCCAAGAGACCCAGTACTTC.

V gene TRBV13 combines with J gene TRBJ2-5; D not certain. Germline values: CDR1 PRHDT, CDR2 FYEKMQ (reference sequence). This CDR3 has 11 amino acids. Between the trimmed V and J ends, which lost 3 bases and 5 bases, there was a span of 4 bases. CDR3 region: CASSFMETQYF. The DNA of the CDR3 is TGTGCCAGCAGCTTTATGGAGACCCAGTACTTC.

V and J are TRBV5-1 and TRBJ1-4; TRBD1 might be the D (6 bases). Per germline, CDR1 SGHRS and CDR2 YFSETQ. Trimming stripped 2 bases from V and 7 bases from J, with 15 bases between. The length of the CDR3 is 15 residues. The DNA for the CDR3 is TGCGCCAGCAGCTTAGACTTGACAGGACGTGAAAAACTGTTTTTT. This sequence encodes CASSLDLTGREKLFF.

CDR3 coding DNA: TGTGCCACCAGCAAAAGGGGAGGGACTGAAGCTTTCTTT. Translating it yields CATSKRGGTEAFF. This chain uses TRBV15 with TRBJ1-1; maybe TRBD1 (5 bases). CDR1 LNHNV and CDR2 YYDKDF come from the germline V gene (reference sequence). The V gene lost 4 bases and the J gene lost 5 bases, with 11 bases spanning the gap. The CDR3 covers 13 residues. Together with reference TRBV15 and TRBJ1-1, the CDR3 gives the full variable domain: DAMVIQNPRYQVTQFGKPVTLSCSQTLNHNVMYWYQQKSSQAPKLLFHYYDKDFNNEADTPDNFQSRRPNTSFCFLDIRSPGLGDTAMYLCATSKRGGTEAFFGQGTRLTVV.

V is TRBV18 and J is TRBJ1-5; D remains ambiguous. Trimming removed 2 bases from V and 4 bases from J, with 6 bases in between. Germline CDR1 is KGHSH and CDR2 is LQKENI. The CDR3 extends over 13 amino acids. The CDR3 DNA reads TGTGCCAGCTCACCAGTCGGGAATCAGCCCCAGCATTTT. Its protein product is CASSPVGNQPQHF.

This clone was observed a few times. V gene TRBV4-1 combines with J gene TRBJ1-5; D unclear. The CDR3 has 16 residues. V lost 0 bases and J lost 1, with 10 bases in between. The germline gives CDR1 MGHRA, CDR2 YSYEKL. For the CDR3, the DNA is TGCGCCAGCAGCCAAGATCTGGGGAGCAGCAATCAGCCCCAGCATTTT. Its translation is CASSQDLGSSNQPQHF.

The chain uses TRBV2 and TRBJ2-3, with a possible D match to TRBD2 (7 bases). Germline V gene data show CDR1 as SNHLY and CDR2 as FYNNEI. The ends were cut back, 4 bases at V and 1 base at J, with 12 bases in the middle. The CDR3 loop spans 15 amino acids. CDR3 sequence reads: CASSAGGLGTDTQYF. The CDR3 region has the DNA TGTGCCAGCAGTGCCGGGGGGCTCGGCACAGATACGCAGTATTTT.

This chain links TRBV9 with TRBJ2-3; 9 nucleotides match TRBD2. This CDR3 spans 18 amino acids. Trimming cost V 6 bases and J 2 bases; bases outside gene matches: 16. Germline CDR1 SGDLS, CDR2 YYNGEE. This CDR3 is CASNHQIGPSGATDTQYF. CDR3 sequence (DNA): TGTGCCAGCAACCATCAGATAGGGCCTAGCGGGGCCACAGATACGCAGTATTTT.